The clone carrying this T cell receptor beta chain was seen a few times. Its specificity is unknown. This sample is part of a study of beta chain features in type 1 diabetes. Across the study: All samples combined gave 107,917,701 sorted cells for examination.

Each sorted population was over 95% pure. Expressed TCRB transcripts were sequenced because the entire RNA isolate underwent reverse transcription. Using immunoSEQ multiplex PCR, the repertoire was profiled, and TCRdb retains in-frame clones only, with some absent. The table lists about 340,000 clones, about 13% of them singletons. Losses at the gene ends were 3 bases for V and 6 bases for J; bases not matched to a gene: 7. Germline V gene sequence: CDR1 MDHEN, CDR2 SYDVKM. This CDR3 has 14 amino acids. Study findings and constraints: Type 1 diabetes patients had TCRB CDR3s that were shorter (moderately but significantly so) in all four CD4+ subsets.

The receptor's source is a woman in her late teens or twenties with type 1 diabetes. Sequencing input: naive CD4+ T cells from blood. The chain is built from TRBV28 and TRBJ2-7; TRBD1 matches at 8 bases. CDR3 sequence (DNA): TGTGCCAGCAGTTTCCCCGGACAGGGTCCCGAGCAGTACTTC. This codes for CASSFPGQGPEQYF.